This T cell receptor (beta chain) was identified during a study of cytotoxic CD8 clonotypes in ibrutinib-treated CLL. Study-level background: With a range of 6 to 36, the median treatment time before response samples were taken was about twelve months.

Trimming stripped 3 bases from V and 6 bases from J, with 17 bases between. This CDR3 region has 15 residues. The V gene's germline CDR1 is LNHNV and CDR2 YYDKDF (reference sequence). Overall study findings and caveats: T-cell clonality at baseline went above that of age-matched healthy donors and rose and fell with circulating CD8+ T-cell counts.

The intended depth for sequencing was 1 in 200,000 to 1 in 1 million T cells. The protocol was immunoSEQ multiplex PCR, while the TCRdb copy is restricted to in-frame clones and leaves out a portion. The repertoire holds roughly 30,000 clones, about three quarters seen once, with roughly 48% in the top ten. Cryopreserved PBMCs provided about 2 micrograms of genomic DNA for the TCR beta libraries. As to this clone: Its specificity is unknown.

Sample: PBMCs, taken after 36 months of ibrutinib treatment. The chain recombines TRBV15 with TRBJ1-1; D may be TRBD1 (5 bases). This sequence originates from a human donor with chronic lymphocytic leukemia. CDR3 loop: CATSSRDWGTAEAFF. DNA of the CDR3: TGTGCCACCAGCAGTCGGGACTGGGGAACGGCTGAAGCTTTCTTT. Full variable domain (remainder filled in from reference TRBV15 and TRBJ1-1): DAMVIQNPRYQVTQFGKPVTLSCSQTLNHNVMYWYQQKSSQAPKLLFHYYDKDFNNEADTPDNFQSRRPNTSFCFLDIRSPGLGDTAMYLCATSSRDWGTAEAFFGQGTRLTVV.